This TCR beta chain comes out of a study of blood T cell repertoires in COVID-19. Participants, about 18 to 90 years old, spanned approximately 25 US areas. The protocol was immunoSEQ multiplex PCR, while the TCRdb copy is restricted to in-frame clones and leaves out a portion. Of fewer than 200,000 clones listed, 70% to 90% are singletons. V shed 9 bases and J shed 3 bases, with 20 bases lying between them. CDR1 and CDR2 from the germline V gene are MNHEY and SVGAGI. The CDR3 length is 15 residues. The sequence was collected from a woman aged 45-65 years who had recovered from COVID-19. Sequencing was carried out using PBMCs or T cells enriched from blood (not recorded which). This chain connects TRBV6-5 to TRBJ1-2; D is possibly TRBD1 (5 bases). CDR3 in amino acids: CASLHGTQWDYGYTF. The CDR3 DNA follows: TGTGCCAGTCTCCACGGGACTCAATGGGACTATGGCTACACCTTC.